These 31 T cell receptor beta chains came from one sample sequenced in a study of blood T cell repertoires in COVID-19. Measured with immunoSEQ multiplex PCR; TCRdb has only the in-frame clones, and not every one. The sample includes 70,000 to 95,000 clones, about 95% of them seen just once. The sample consisted of peripheral blood. These receptors all come from a human donor with active COVID-19. The donor label of this sample is uncertain.

The chain has TRBV19 and TRBJ1-5, with 8 positions matching TRBD1. Trimming removed 3 bases from V and 7 bases from J; junction bases left unmatched: 14. The germline V gene encodes CDR1 LNHDA and CDR2 SQIVND (reference sequence). The CDR3 extends over 17 amino acids. The CDR3 nucleotides read TGTGCCAGTAGTATTGCGGTGGACAGGGACGAGGAACAGCCCCAGCATTTT. Its protein product is CASSIAVDRDEEQPQHF.

The V call is TRBV19, the J call TRBJ2-1, with 12 bases fitting TRBD1. The CDR3 totals 14 residues. V lost 5 bases, J lost 12 bases, and 8 bases stayed unmatched. CDR1 LNHDA and CDR2 SQIVND come from the germline V gene (reference sequence). The CDR3 spells CASSGTGGAVVQFF. The CDR3 DNA reads TGTGCCAGTAGTGGGACAGGGGGCGCGGTGGTGCAGTTCTTC.

V usage is TRBV5-1 and J usage is TRBJ2-5, with 8 bases that match TRBD2. Germline CDR1 reads SGHRS; CDR2 reads YFSETQ. The CDR3 totals 18 residues. Trimming took 0 bases from V and 0 from J; bases not matched to a gene: 10. CDR3 DNA: TGCGCCAGCAGCTTGGGGGTAAGCGGGGGAACGTACCAAGAGACCCAGTACTTC. Its protein product is CASSLGVSGGTYQETQYF.

This rearrangement joins TRBV7-8 to TRBJ2-5; D call uncertain. The CDR3 runs 16 residues. Germline V gene sequence: CDR1 SGHVS, CDR2 FQNEAQ. Trimming stripped 1 base from V and 2 bases from J, with 14 bases between. CDR3 sequence: CASSLEAFGGQETQYF. CDR3 nucleotide sequence: TGTGCCAGCAGCTTAGAGGCGTTTGGCGGACAAGAGACCCAGTACTTC.

The CDR3 here is CASSESTGRAAHEQYF. The CDR3 region has the DNA TGCGCCAGCAGTGAGTCGACGGGAAGGGCCGCACACGAGCAGTACTTC. This sequence joins TRBV10-1 and TRBJ2-7, with D possibly matching TRBD2 (5 bases). CDR3 length equals 16 residues. V lost 0 bases, J lost 5 bases, and 17 bases lay in between. The germline gives CDR1 WNHNN, CDR2 SYGVQD (reference sequence).

The chain links TRBV29-1 to TRBJ2-7; a weak D match, TRBD1 (5 bases). The CDR3 contains 14 residues. The V and J ends lost 4 bases and 2 bases respectively, with 15 bases between them. Germline CDR1 reads SQVTM; CDR2 reads ANQGSEA. The DNA of the CDR3 is TGCAGCGTTGTCACAACGGACATTACCTACGAGCAGTACTTC. It codes for CSVVTTDITYEQYF.

The V gene is TRBV9, the J gene TRBJ1-1, with D perhaps matching TRBD1 (6 bases). In germline, CDR1 is SGDLS, CDR2 YYNGEE. Trimming removed 0 bases from V and 0 bases from J, with 9 bases in between. This CDR3 comprises 15 residues. CDR3 region: CASSVVGAVNTEAFF. The CDR3 DNA sequence: TGTGCCAGCAGCGTAGTGGGGGCGGTGAACACTGAAGCTTTCTTT. Full variable domain (remainder filled in from reference TRBV9 and TRBJ1-1): DSGVTQTPKHLITATGQRVTLRCSPRSGDLSVYWYQQSLDQGLQFLIQYYNGEERAKGNILERFSAQQFPDLHSELNLSSLELGDSALYFCASSVVGAVNTEAFFGQGTRLTVV.

The rearrangement links TRBV6-4 to TRBJ1-2; D ambiguous. V gave up 7 bases and J gave up 6 bases, with 15 bases separating them. Germline values: CDR1 MRHNA, CDR2 SNTAGT. The CDR3 loop spans 13 amino acids. CDR3 coding DNA: TGTGCCAGCAAGGGAGATCCTGGAGATGGCTACACCTTC. This encodes CASKGDPGDGYTF.

This chain links TRBV28 with TRBJ1-1; a possible D gene is TRBD1 (5 bases). Germline CDR1 MDHEN, CDR2 SYDVKM. The CDR3 has 15 amino acids. V was shortened by 5 bases and J by 1 base, with 14 bases between the two germline ends. This CDR3 is CASSPSPGQNTEAFF. CDR3 nucleotide sequence: TGTGCCAGCAGTCCAAGCCCCGGACAGAACACTGAAGCTTTCTTT.

This clone was observed a single time. The chain has TRBV3-1 (or the pseudogene TRBV3-2) and TRBJ1-1; D remains unclear. The CDR3 contains 13 residues. Germline V lookup: CDR1 LGHDT, CDR2 YNNKEL (reference sequence). Trimming left V 8 bases short and J 2 bases short, with 12 bases between. CDR3 sequence reads: CASGLRSNTEAFF. CDR3 DNA sequence: TGTGCCAGCGGACTTCGCTCTAACACTGAAGCTTTCTTT.

This chain links TRBV9 with TRBJ2-1, with TRBD2 matching 12 bases. J lost 5 bases, V lost 3 bases, and 6 bases had no gene match. Germline V gene data show CDR1 as SGDLS and CDR2 as YYNGEE. The CDR3 sequence is 16 residues long. The CDR3 sequence is CASSGTSGGSHNEQFF. DNA for the CDR3: TGTGCCAGCAGCGGAACTAGCGGGGGGTCCCACAATGAGCAGTTCTTC. Full variable domain (missing parts from reference TRBV9 and TRBJ2-1): DSGVTQTPKHLITATGQRVTLRCSPRSGDLSVYWYQQSLDQGLQFLIQYYNGEERAKGNILERFSAQQFPDLHSELNLSSLELGDSALYFCASSGTSGGSHNEQFFGPGTRLTVL.

V usage is TRBV7-8 and J usage is TRBJ2-1; D is unresolved. The CDR3 spans 13 residues. In germline, CDR1 is SGHVS, CDR2 FQNEAQ. Trimming shortened V by 5 bases and J by 9 bases, and 14 bases separated the two germline ends. In DNA form, the CDR3 reads TGTGCCAGCAGCCGCACGAGTAACGCTGAGCAGTTCTTC. This sequence encodes CASSRTSNAEQFF.

In nucleotides, the CDR3 is TGCGCCAGCAGCCAGGGGGGTAGGGGACTCCAAGAGACCCAGTACTTC. Translated: CASSQGGRGLQETQYF. The genes are TRBV4-1 and TRBJ2-5; TRBD2 is a possible D gene (6 bases). V lost 3 bases and J 1 base, leaving 15 bases between the germline ends. The germline CDR1 and CDR2 sequences are MGHRA and YSYEKL. The CDR3 extends over 16 amino acids.

The chain links TRBV28 to TRBJ2-7; 8 bases fit TRBD2. V was pared by 0 bases and J by 7 bases, with 8 bases of the junction left unmatched. This CDR3 spans 15 amino acids. Per the germline V gene, CDR1 is MDHEN and CDR2 is SYDVKM. The CDR3 DNA follows: TGTGCCAGCAGTTTATGGGGACTAGAGAGTGTGGAGCAGTACTTC. Amino acids: CASSLWGLESVEQYF.

The V gene is TRBV10-3, the J gene TRBJ1-6; weak D call: TRBD1 (6 bases). Germline loops: CDR1 ENHRY, CDR2 SYGVKD. The CDR3 loop spans 15 amino acids. The V gene lost 6 bases and the J gene lost 7 bases, with 16 bases spanning the gap. The CDR3, as DNA: TGTGCCATCAGACCCCAGGGACAAACGAATTCACCCCTCCACTTT. The encoded protein is CAIRPQGQTNSPLHF.

Comment on this clone: Other DNA sequences in the sample encode the same CDR3. The J gene is TRBJ1-2, the V gene TRBV5-4, with no clear D. V was clipped by 4 bases and J by 3 bases, with 22 bases between them. Germline V gene lookup returns CDR1 SGHNT and CDR2 YYREEE (reference sequence). The CDR3 loop spans 17 amino acids. The CDR3 loop is CASSKYPQSEGDYGYTF. The CDR3 DNA reads TGTGCCAGCAGCAAATATCCCCAATCAGAGGGAGACTATGGCTACACCTTC. Full variable domain (rest looked up from reference TRBV5-4 and TRBJ1-2): ETGVTQSPTHLIKTRGQQVTLRCSSQSGHNTVSWYQQALGQGPQFIFQYYREEENGRGNFPPRFSGLQFPNYSSELNVNALELDDSALYLCASSKYPQSEGDYGYTFGSGTRLTVV.

This clone was observed once. The chain carries TRBV9 and TRBJ2-1; D is possibly TRBD2 (5 bases). The CDR3 is made up of 15 amino acids. The germline V and J ends were trimmed by 1 base and 4 bases, with 12 bases remaining between them. Germline CDR1 is SGDLS and CDR2 is YYNGEE. The DNA for the CDR3 is TGTGCCAGCAGCGTAAGTGGAGGACCATACAATGAGCAGTTCTTC. Translated: CASSVSGGPYNEQFF.

The chain couples TRBV3-1 (or the pseudogene TRBV3-2) to TRBJ2-7, with TRBD2 matching over 10 bases. Germline V CDR1 and CDR2: LGHDT, YNNKEL (reference sequence). The CDR3 loop spans 16 amino acids. Trimming removed 1 base from V and 2 bases from J; junction bases left unmatched: 5. The CDR3 region is CASSQGWTSGPYEQYF. The DNA for the CDR3 is TGTGCCAGCAGCCAAGGCTGGACTAGCGGACCCTACGAGCAGTACTTC.

The chain carries TRBV7-9 and TRBJ1-1; tentatively, D is TRBD1 (6 bases). Germline values: CDR1 SEHNR, CDR2 FQNEAQ (reference sequence). The CDR3 sequence is 12 residues long. V lost 5 bases to trimming and J lost 6 bases, with 10 bases between them. This CDR3 reads CASSGDISEAFF. CDR3 DNA: TGTGCCAGCAGCGGGGACATATCTGAAGCTTTCTTT.

V is TRBV9 and J is TRBJ1-2; no clear D. Germline lookup yields CDR1 SGDLS and CDR2 YYNGEE. The ends were cut back, 6 bases at V and 1 base at J, with 13 bases in the middle. This CDR3 contains 14 residues. In DNA form, the CDR3 reads TGTGCCAGCACCCCCGGCGGTGATAACTATGGCTACACCTTC. This encodes CASTPGGDNYGYTF.

The CDR3 region has the DNA TGCAGCGTAGAGAAACAGGGATTGCAGCAGTATTTT. Its protein is CSVEKQGLQQYF. The chain links TRBV29-1 to TRBJ2-3, with D possibly TRBD1 on 6 matching bases. Germline-derived CDR1 and CDR2 are SQVTM and ANQGSEA. V lost 6 bases, J lost 11 bases, and 18 bases lay in between. This CDR3 region has 12 residues.

The chain recombines TRBV7-2 with TRBJ2-1; D perhaps matches TRBD2 (5 bases). Looked up from germline, CDR1 is SGHTA and CDR2 is FQGNSA. CDR3 length equals 13 residues. V was cut by 5 bases and J by 5 bases, with 10 bases left in between. The CDR3 region has the DNA TGTGCCAGCAGCCCACTAGTAAACAATGAGCAGTTCTTC. Translation: CASSPLVNNEQFF.

The genes are TRBV18 and TRBJ1-2; D may be TRBD1 (6 bases). Germline V gene lookup returns CDR1 KGHSH and CDR2 LQKENI. The V end was cut by 4 bases, the J end by 4 bases, with 10 bases between. There are 13 residues in the CDR3. CDR3 loop: CASSQDRSYGYTF. The CDR3 region has the DNA TGTGCCAGCTCACAAGACAGGTCCTATGGCTACACCTTC.

The chain links TRBV27 to TRBJ2-7; 9 bases line up with TRBD1. The CDR3 has 15 amino acids. Germline CDR1 reads MNHEY; CDR2 reads SMNVEV (reference sequence). V trimming: 5 bases; J trimming: 3 bases; junction bases outside the gene matches: 8. The CDR3 sequence is CASSPGTGKNYEQYF. Here the CDR3 DNA reads TGTGCCAGCAGTCCCGGGACAGGGAAGAACTACGAGCAGTACTTC.

This clone was observed once. This chain joins TRBV28 and TRBJ1-3, with D possibly being TRBD1 (5 bases). The germline V and J ends were trimmed by 5 bases and 0 bases, with 11 bases remaining between them. Germline CDR1 is MDHEN and CDR2 is SYDVKM. The CDR3 length is 15 residues. The CDR3 reads CASSPGQASGNTIYF. CDR3 in DNA: TGTGCCAGCAGTCCCGGACAAGCCTCTGGAAACACCATATATTTT.

This clone has just a few counts. V gene TRBV14 combines with J gene TRBJ1-2, with 7 bases matching TRBD1. The V gene's germline CDR1 is SGHDN and CDR2 FVKESK. V lost 1 base and J lost 0; bases outside the gene matches: 2. The CDR3 is 15 residues long. The CDR3 region is CASSQVGTANYGYTF. CDR3 sequence (DNA): TGTGCCAGCAGCCAAGTTGGGACAGCTAACTATGGCTACACCTTC.

The rearrangement links TRBV5-1 to TRBJ2-7; 9 bases are a match to TRBD1. J lost 4 bases, V lost 4 bases, and 9 bases had no gene match. This CDR3 contains 15 residues. Germline V CDR1 and CDR2: SGHRS, YFSETQ. The DNA for the CDR3 is TGCGCCAGCAGCCTGGCGGGGACAGGGAGGTACGAGCAGTACTTC. It encodes CASSLAGTGRYEQYF.

The J gene is TRBJ1-4, the V gene TRBV5-1; no clear D. Looked up from germline, CDR1 is SGHRS and CDR2 is YFSETQ. The CDR3 is 13 residues long. The V end was cut by 0 bases, the J end by 5 bases, with 5 bases between. The CDR3 DNA reads TGCGCCAGCAGCTTGGCCTTCAATGAAAAACTGTTTTTT. Its translation: CASSLAFNEKLFF.

J is TRBJ2-5 and V is TRBV28; D perhaps matches TRBD2 (5 bases). V was pared by 4 bases and J by 5 bases, with 17 bases between. The germline gives CDR1 MDHEN, CDR2 SYDVKM. CDR3 length: 15 amino acids. The CDR3 loop is CASSSPRKRRETQYF. The DNA of the CDR3 is TGTGCCAGCAGTTCCCCGAGGAAACGGAGGGAGACCCAGTACTTC.

V is TRBV5-1 and J is TRBJ1-2; 8 nucleotides line up with TRBD1. Germline trimming cut 0 bases from V and 0 bases from J; bases unmatched to any gene: 4. This CDR3 has 16 amino acids. Germline loops: CDR1 SGHRS, CDR2 YFSETQ. CDR3 in amino acids: CASSLEGTGANYGYTF. CDR3 coding DNA: TGCGCCAGCAGCTTGGAAGGGACAGGAGCTAACTATGGCTACACCTTC.

This clone was detected once. This chain connects TRBV6-6 to TRBJ2-5, with D unresolved. Trimming stripped 5 bases from V and 5 bases from J, with 6 bases between. CDR3 length: 11 amino acids. Per the germline V gene, CDR1 is MNHNY and CDR2 is SVGAGI (reference sequence). CDR3 DNA sequence: TGTGCCAGCAGTCTCTCTGAGACCCAGTACTTC. This codes for CASSLSETQYF.